This T cell receptor beta chain was captured in a study of blood T cell repertoires in COVID-19. With 6 bases clipped from V and 1 base from J, the junction kept 2 bases outside the gene matches. Germline values: CDR1 KGHDR, CDR2 SFDVKD. The CDR3 totals 13 residues. Per the study methods: Amplification from reference gene primers served as the basis for estimated nucleated cell counts. Clones were sequenced by immunoSEQ multiplex PCR, and TCRdb holds only the in-frame ones, with some missing. That table gives V, J and clone size, and the DNA gave D and trimming. The sample lists around 360,000 clones, 87% seen once, with approximately 1.9% in the top ten. Participants were aged about 18 to 95 years, lived in 24 US areas, and enrolled virtually. Self-reported history from a screening survey and questionnaire set each donor's cohort.

Sequencing input: PBMCs or T cells enriched from blood (not recorded which). The chain couples TRBV24-1 to TRBJ2-7, with TRBD1 identical over 7 bases. The sequence was obtained from a middle-aged man in a cohort exposed to, infected with or recovered from COVID-19 (not recorded which). CDR3 residues: CATSRGQSYEQYF. CDR3 nucleotide sequence: TGTGCCACCAGTAGGGGACAGTCCTACGAGCAGTACTTC.